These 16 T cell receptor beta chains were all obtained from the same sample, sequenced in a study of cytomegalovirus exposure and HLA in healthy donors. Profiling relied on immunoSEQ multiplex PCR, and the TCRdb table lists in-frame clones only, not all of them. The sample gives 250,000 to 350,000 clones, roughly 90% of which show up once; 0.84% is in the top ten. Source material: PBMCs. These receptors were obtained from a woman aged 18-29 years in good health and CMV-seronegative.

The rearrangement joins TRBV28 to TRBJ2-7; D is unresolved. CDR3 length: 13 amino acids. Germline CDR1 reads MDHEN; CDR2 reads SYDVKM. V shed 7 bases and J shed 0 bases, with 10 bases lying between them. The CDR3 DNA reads TGTGCCAGCAACGTCCCGAGCTCCTACGAGCAGTACTTC. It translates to CASNVPSSYEQYF.

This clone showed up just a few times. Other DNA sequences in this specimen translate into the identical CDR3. In DNA, the CDR3 is TGTGCCAGCAGCTCCCAGGGGGGCACCGGGGAGCTGTTTTTT. Protein product: CASSSQGGTGELFF. V and J are TRBV11-2 and TRBJ2-2; a possible D gene is TRBD1 (7 bases). V was cut by 4 bases and J by 4 bases, with 10 bases left in between. From germline, CDR1 is SGHAT and CDR2 FQNNGV. The CDR3 covers 14 residues.

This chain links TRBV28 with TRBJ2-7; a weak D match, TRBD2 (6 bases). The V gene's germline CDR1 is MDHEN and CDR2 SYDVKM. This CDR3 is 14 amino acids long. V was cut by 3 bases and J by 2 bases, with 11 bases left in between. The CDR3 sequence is CASSFLGEAYEQYF. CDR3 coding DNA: TGTGCCAGCAGTTTCTTGGGGGAGGCCTACGAGCAGTACTTC.

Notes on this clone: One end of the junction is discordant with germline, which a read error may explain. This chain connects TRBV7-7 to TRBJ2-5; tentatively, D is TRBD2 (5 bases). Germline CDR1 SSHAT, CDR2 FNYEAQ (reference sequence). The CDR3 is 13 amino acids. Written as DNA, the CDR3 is TGTGCTAGCAGCGGCGGACTCTTGGAGACCCAGTACTTC. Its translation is CASSGGLLETQYF.

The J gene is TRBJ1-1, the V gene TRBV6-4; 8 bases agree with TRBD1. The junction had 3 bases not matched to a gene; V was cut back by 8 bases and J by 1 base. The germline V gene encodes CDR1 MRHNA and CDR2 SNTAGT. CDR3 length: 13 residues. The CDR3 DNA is TGTGCCAGCCGAACAGGGGGGAACACTGAAGCTTTCTTT. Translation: CASRTGGNTEAFF.

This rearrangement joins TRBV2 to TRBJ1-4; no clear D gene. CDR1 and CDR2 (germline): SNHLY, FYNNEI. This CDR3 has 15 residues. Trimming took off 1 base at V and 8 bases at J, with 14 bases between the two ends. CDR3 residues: CASSEGFPGGEKLFF. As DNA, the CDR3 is TGTGCCAGCAGTGAAGGCTTCCCCGGAGGAGAAAAACTGTTTTTT.

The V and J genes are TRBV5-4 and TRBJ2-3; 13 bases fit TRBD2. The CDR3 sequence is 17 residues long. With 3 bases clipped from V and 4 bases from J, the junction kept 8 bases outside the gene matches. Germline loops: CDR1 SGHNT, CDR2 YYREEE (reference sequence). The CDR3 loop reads CASSSGLAGVVPDTQYF. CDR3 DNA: TGTGCCAGCAGCTCAGGACTAGCGGGAGTGGTTCCAGATACGCAGTATTTT.

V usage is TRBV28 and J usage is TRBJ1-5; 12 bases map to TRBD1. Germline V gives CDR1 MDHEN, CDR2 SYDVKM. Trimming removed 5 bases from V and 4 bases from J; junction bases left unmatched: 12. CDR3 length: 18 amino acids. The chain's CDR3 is CASSTGDRGLFLNQPQHF. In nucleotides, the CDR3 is TGTGCCAGCAGTACCGGGGACAGGGGGCTTTTTTTGAATCAGCCCCAGCATTTT.

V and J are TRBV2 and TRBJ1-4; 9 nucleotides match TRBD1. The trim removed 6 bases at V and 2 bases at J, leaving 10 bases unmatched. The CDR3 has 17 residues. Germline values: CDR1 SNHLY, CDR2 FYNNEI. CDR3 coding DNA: TGTGCCAGCAGCGCCGGGACAGGGCATCCCACTAATGAAAAACTGTTTTTT. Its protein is CASSAGTGHPTNEKLFF.

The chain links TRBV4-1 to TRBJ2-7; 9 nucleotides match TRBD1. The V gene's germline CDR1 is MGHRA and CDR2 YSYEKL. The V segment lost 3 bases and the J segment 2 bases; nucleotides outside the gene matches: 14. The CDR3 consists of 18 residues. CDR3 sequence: CASSQSPGQGSIPYEQYF. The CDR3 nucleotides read TGCGCCAGCAGCCAGAGTCCGGGACAGGGCTCAATCCCCTACGAGCAGTACTTC.

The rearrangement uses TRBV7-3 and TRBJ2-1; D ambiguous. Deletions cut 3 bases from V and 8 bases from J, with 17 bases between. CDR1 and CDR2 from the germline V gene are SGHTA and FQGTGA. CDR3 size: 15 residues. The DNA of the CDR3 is TGTGCCAGCAGCTTCGACTCTAGTGTTGGCGATGAGCAGTTCTTC. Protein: CASSFDSSVGDEQFF.

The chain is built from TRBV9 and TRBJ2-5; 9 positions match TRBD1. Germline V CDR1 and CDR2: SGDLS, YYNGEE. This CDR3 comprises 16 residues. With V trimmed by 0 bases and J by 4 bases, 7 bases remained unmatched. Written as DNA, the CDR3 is TGTGCCAGCAGCGTAGGGGGACAGGGTGCGCTAGAGACCCAGTACTTC. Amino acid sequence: CASSVGGQGALETQYF.

CDR3 loop: CASSGVGQYNEKLFF. DNA for the CDR3: TGCGCCAGCAGCGGCGTCGGACAGTATAATGAAAAACTGTTTTTT. The chain carries TRBV5-1 and TRBJ1-4; perhaps TRBD1 as D (6 bases). Germline CDR1 SGHRS, CDR2 YFSETQ. The V end was cut by 4 bases, the J end by 4 bases, with 14 bases between. The CDR3 runs 15 residues.

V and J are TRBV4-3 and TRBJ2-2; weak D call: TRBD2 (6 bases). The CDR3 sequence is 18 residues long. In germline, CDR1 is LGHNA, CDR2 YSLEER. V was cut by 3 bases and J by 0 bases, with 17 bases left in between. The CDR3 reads CASSHLYVWTTNTGELFF. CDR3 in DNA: TGCGCCAGCAGCCATTTATATGTGTGGACTACGAACACCGGGGAGCTGTTTTTT.

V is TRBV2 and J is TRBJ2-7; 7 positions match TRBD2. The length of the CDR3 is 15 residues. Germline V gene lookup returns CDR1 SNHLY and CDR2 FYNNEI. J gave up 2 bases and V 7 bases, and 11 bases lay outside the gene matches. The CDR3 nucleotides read TGTGCCAGCACCAAGGGGAGCGGGATCCCCTACGAGCAGTACTTC. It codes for CASTKGSGIPYEQYF.

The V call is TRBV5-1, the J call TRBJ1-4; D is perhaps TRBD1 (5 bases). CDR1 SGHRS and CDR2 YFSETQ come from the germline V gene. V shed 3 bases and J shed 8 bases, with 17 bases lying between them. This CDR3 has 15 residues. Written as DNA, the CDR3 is TGCGCCAGCAGCTCTACCGGGGGTCCGGAGGAAAAACTGTTTTTT. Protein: CASSSTGGPEEKLFF.